Presented here are 18 T cell receptor beta chains from one specimen sequenced in a study of beta chain features in type 1 diabetes (dated by TCRdb to the late 2010s). Receptor libraries were prepared by the immunoSEQ multiplex PCR assay. The High Capacity cDNA Reverse Transcription Kit was used to reverse transcribe all of the isolated RNA, meaning that expressed TCRB transcripts were what got sequenced. TCRdb mirrors the immuneACCESS table, restricted to in-frame sequences. Some clones are absent from its copies; in checked studies, under half trace to an unresolved V gene, and the reason for the others is unknown. The sample table lists 250,000 to 350,000 clones, 11% to 15% of them with a count of one. The ten most abundant clones make up 6.7% of the sample. Sequenced input: central memory CD4+ T cells from blood. These TCRs come from a man aged 25 to 40 in good health.

By sample share, this clone is medium-sized. The chain carries TRBV19 and TRBJ2-6; D unclear. V was clipped by 6 bases and J by 2 bases, with 11 bases between them. The CDR3 contains 15 residues. Germline V gene lookup returns CDR1 LNHDA and CDR2 SQIVND (reference sequence). The CDR3 protein is CASRRAGPGANVLTF. CDR3 DNA sequence: TGTGCCAGTAGACGCGCCGGGCCTGGGGCCAACGTCCTGACTTTC.

In regard to this clone: A read error may account for a junction end that differs from germline. In the same sample, other DNA sequences code for this CDR3. The rearrangement links TRBV29-1 to TRBJ1-1; 9 nucleotides line up with TRBD1. CDR1 is SQVTM, CDR2 ANQGSEA, per germline. The CDR3 totals 12 residues. CDR3 bases: TGCAGCGTACGGGACAGGGTCACTGAAGCCTTCTTT. As protein: CSVRDRVTEAFF.

There are many counts of this clone. This sequence joins TRBV6-5 and TRBJ1-2, with 9 bases matching TRBD1. There are 15 residues in the CDR3. The J segment lost 4 bases and the V segment lost 2 bases, leaving 5 bases of the junction unmatched. Germline V gene lookup returns CDR1 MNHEY and CDR2 SVGAGI. The CDR3 spells CASSYRGQGSYGYTF. The CDR3 DNA reads as TGTGCCAGCAGTTACCGGGGACAGGGCAGCTATGGCTACACCTTC.

At least ten counts were recorded for this clone. The genes are TRBV15 and TRBJ2-1; no definite D call. The CDR3 extends over 12 amino acids. In germline, CDR1 is LNHNV, CDR2 YYDKDF (reference sequence). V lost 0 bases and J lost 7, with 4 bases in between. This CDR3 is CATSRDRNEQFF. CDR3 DNA sequence: TGTGCCACCAGCAGAGATCGGAATGAGCAGTTCTTC.

The chain employs TRBV9 and TRBJ2-1, with D tentatively TRBD2 (5 bases). The CDR3 contains 16 residues. Trimming removed 0 bases at V and 6 bases at J, with 16 bases between. Germline loops: CDR1 SGDLS, CDR2 YYNGEE. CDR3 in amino acids: CASSVGVWERGNEQFF. CDR3 nucleotide sequence: TGTGCCAGCAGCGTAGGTGTTTGGGAGCGAGGCAATGAGCAGTTCTTC.

This clone has more than one count but fewer than ten. CDR3 DNA sequence: TGTGCCAGCAGCTCTCTAGCGGGGGGTAACAATGAGCAGTTCTTC. Translating gives CASSSLAGGNNEQFF. The V gene is TRBV11-3, the J gene TRBJ2-1, with 11 nucleotides matching TRBD2. J gave up 5 bases and V 4 bases, and 4 bases lay outside the gene matches. Germline V gene lookup returns CDR1 SGHNT and CDR2 YENEEA. CDR3 length: 15 residues.

This clone has only one observation. This chain links TRBV4-1 with TRBJ2-1, with 10 bases fitting TRBD2. In germline, CDR1 is MGHRA, CDR2 YSYEKL. The V and J ends lost 3 bases and 5 bases, in that order; junction bases with no gene match: 10. There are 17 residues in the CDR3. CDR3 in DNA: TGCGCCAGCAGCCATTCCTCTCTAGCGGGAGTTAACAATGAGCAGTTCTTC. Protein sequence: CASSHSSLAGVNNEQFF.

This clone was seen more than once but under ten times. The rearrangement joins TRBV7-2 to TRBJ2-1, with a tentative D call TRBD2 (6 bases). The CDR3 has 12 residues. Trimming stripped 3 bases from V and 6 bases from J, with 6 bases between. Germline V lookup: CDR1 SGHTA, CDR2 FQGNSA. CDR3 DNA sequence: TGTGCCAGCAGCTTTAGCGGCAATGAGCAGTTCTTC. This translates into CASSFSGNEQFF. The entire variable domain, with the rest obtained from reference TRBV7-2 and TRBJ2-1, is as follows: GAGVSQSPSNKVTEKGKDVELRCDPISGHTALYWYRQSLGQGLEFLIYFQGNSAPDKSGLPSDRFSAERTGGSVSTLTIQRTQQEDSAVYLCASSFSGNEQFFGPGTRLTVL.

The V and J genes are TRBV29-1 and TRBJ1-1; a possible D gene is TRBD1 (5 bases). The germline V gene encodes CDR1 SQVTM and CDR2 ANQGSEA. With 4 bases removed from V and 1 base from J, the gap between germline ends came to 10 bases. This CDR3 has 13 residues. The CDR3 nucleotides are TGCAGCGTTGCATGGAGGGGGAACACTGAAGCTTTCTTT. This translates into CSVAWRGNTEAFF.

The chain uses TRBV30 and TRBJ1-5; tentatively, D is TRBD1 (6 bases). The CDR3 has 17 amino acids. Germline loops: CDR1 GTSNPN, CDR2 SVGIG (reference sequence). The V and J ends lost 0 bases and 7 bases respectively, with 22 bases between them. The CDR3 reads CAWSVRGGSLGSQPQHF. CDR3 bases: TGTGCCTGGAGTGTAAGGGGGGGCAGTTTGGGCTCGCAGCCCCAGCATTTT. Variable domain in full (rest from reference TRBV30 and TRBJ1-5): SQTIHQWPATLVQPVGSPLSLECTVEGTSNPNLYWYRQAAGRGLQLLFYSVGIGQISSEVPQNLSASRPQDRQFILSSKKLLLSDSGFYLCAWSVRGGSLGSQPQHFGDGTRLSIL.

V gene TRBV21-1 combines with J gene TRBJ2-1; TRBD1 reflects the table's D call only, with no check against the DNA. TRBV21-1 is a recognized pseudogene. The CDR3 sequence is 14 residues long. CDR3 amino acids: CASSKDRHYNEQFF. Written as DNA, the CDR3 is TGTGCCAGCAGCAAGGACAGGCACTACAATGAGCAGTTCTTC.

The chain employs TRBV11-2 and TRBJ1-1, with TRBD1 as a possible D gene (6 bases). The CDR3 runs to 12 residues. Per germline, CDR1 SGHAT and CDR2 FQNNGV. V was cut by 3 bases and J by 8 bases, with 10 bases left in between. CDR3 sequence: CASSFGGLEAFF. DNA for the CDR3: TGTGCCAGCAGCTTTGGGGGCCTAGAAGCTTTCTTT.

V gene TRBV7-9 combines with J gene TRBJ2-3, with 11 bases identical to TRBD2. In germline, CDR1 is SEHNR, CDR2 FQNEAQ (reference sequence). V trimming: 3 bases; J trimming: 3 bases; junction bases outside the gene matches: 5. This CDR3 spans 16 amino acids. The DNA for the CDR3 is TGTGCCAGCAGCTTCGGGACTAGCGGACTAACAGATACGCAGTATTTT. This gives the protein CASSFGTSGLTDTQYF.

Regarding this clone: The junction departs from germline at one end; a sequencing error may be responsible. This rearrangement joins TRBV10-3 to TRBJ1-6; D gene unclear. Germline loops: CDR1 ENHRY, CDR2 SYGVKD. This CDR3 has 11 amino acids. The CDR3 region has the DNA TGTGCCAGCAGTGAAGTTGTTTCCCTCCACTTT. It encodes CASSEVVSLHF.

In this sample, this clone turned up a few times. The chain is built from TRBV15 and TRBJ1-3, with 8 bases that match TRBD1. Germline lookup yields CDR1 LNHNV and CDR2 YYDKDF (reference sequence). This CDR3 has 16 amino acids. The trim removed 4 bases at V and 6 bases at J, leaving 11 bases unmatched. CDR3 in amino acids: CATSTRRTGHLNTIYF. The CDR3 DNA reads TGTGCCACCAGCACGCGTCGGACAGGGCATTTAAACACCATATATTTT.

This chain connects TRBV5-6 to TRBJ2-7; 9 bases are a match to TRBD2. J lost 7 bases, V lost 4 bases, and 9 bases had no gene match. This CDR3 is 14 amino acids long. The germline gives CDR1 SGHDT, CDR2 YYEEEE. The DNA of the CDR3 is TGTGCCAGCAGCCGGACTAGCGAATATACGGAGCAGTACTTC. Protein product: CASSRTSEYTEQYF. The entire variable domain, with the rest obtained from reference TRBV5-6 and TRBJ2-7, is as follows: DAGVTQSPTHLIKTRGQQVTLRCSPKSGHDTVSWYQQALGQGPQFIFQYYEEEERQRGNFPDRFSGHQFPNYSSELNVNALLLGDSALYLCASSRTSEYTEQYFGPGTRLTVT.

V is TRBV25-1 and J is TRBJ1-2, with 9 bases fitting TRBD1. Germline CDR1 and CDR2: MGHDK and SYGVNS. The V segment lost 2 bases and the J segment 5 bases; nucleotides outside the gene matches: 6. The CDR3 has 15 residues. The CDR3 protein is CASSEGATGGYGYTF. The CDR3 DNA reads as TGTGCCAGCAGTGAAGGCGCGACAGGGGGGTATGGCTACACCTTC.

The chain uses TRBV7-3 and TRBJ2-1; 15 positions agree with TRBD2. The V and J ends lost 0 bases and 12 bases, in that order; junction bases with no gene match: 9. The CDR3 has 17 residues. CDR1 is SGHTA, CDR2 FQGTGA, per germline. The CDR3 coding sequence is TGTGCCAGCAGCTTAACCTCCAGGACTAGCGGGAGGGTGGTGCAGTTCTTC. It translates to CASSLTSRTSGRVVQFF.